This T cell receptor (beta chain) was captured in a study of control samples from healthy donors and cancer patients. Germline assignment: CDR1 ENHRY and CDR2 SYGVKD. Trimming shortened V by 9 bases and J by 1 base, and 6 bases separated the two germline ends. This CDR3 is 11 amino acids long. Clones were read by immunoSEQ multiplex PCR, and TCRdb kept only the in-frame ones, dropping some. The sample includes around 170,000 clones, roughly nine tenths of them seen just once. Material: blood. J is TRBJ1-2 and V is TRBV10-3; no clear D gene. The sequence was collected from a man aged 25 to 40 in good health. As DNA, the CDR3 is TGTGCCATTAGTAATAACTATGGCTACACCTTC. As protein: CAISNNYGYTF.